These T cell receptor beta chains were read from a single sample in a study of shared clonotypes between healthy human individuals. Only in-frame clones appear in the TCRdb table, and some are missing; sequencing was by immunoSEQ multiplex PCR. The sample holds about 2.4 million clones; 80% to 95% are singletons and the top ten take about 0.39%. Sequenced material: naive CD4+ T cells from PBMCs. These receptors were collected from a man aged 18 to 35 in good health. Some clones in this sample may be carry-over from other donors' samples. Each CDR3 is given with its conserved first and last residue. A D gene is named only where the DNA matches it firmly. Size is stated for part of the rows, as once, few or many counts, or as a class when the clone is expanded.

>.|TRBJ2-3|TRBV19|.
CASTRGRTDTQYF
TGTGCCAGCACCCGGGGGCGCACAGATACGCAGTATTTT
>.|TRBJ1-3|TRBV4-2|.
CASSSTGGARGNTIYF
TGTGCCAGCAGCTCCACCGGAGGGGCGCGGGGAAACACCATATATTTT
>TRBD1|TRBJ2-3|TRBV7-6|.
CASSPLQGTDTQYF
TGTGCCAGCAGCCCCCTACAGGGGACAGATACGCAGTATTTT
>TRBD2|TRBJ2-1|TRBV9|.
CASSVVAGAGEQFF
TGTGCCAGCAGCGTAGTAGCGGGAGCGGGTGAGCAGTTCTTC
>TRBD1|TRBJ1-2|TRBV6-1|.
CASSEARSWSGTGNYGYTF
TGTGCCAGCAGTGAAGCGCGATCGTGGTCCGGGACAGGGAACTATGGCTACACCTTC
>.|TRBJ1-2|TRBV9|few
CASSPAGEKFTF
TGTGCCAGCAGCCCCGCCGGGGAAAAGTTCACCTTC
>.|TRBJ2-3|TRBV28|.
CASRLLASTDTQYF
TGTGCCAGCAGATTACTAGCAAGCACAGATACGCAGTATTTT
>.|TRBJ2-7|TRBV5-6|once
CASSPGGGSSYEQYF
TGTGCCAGCAGCCCGGGGGGCGGGAGCTCCTACGAGCAGTACTTC
>TRBD2|TRBJ2-1|TRBV7-8|.
CASSLSDVAGGPYNEQFF
TGTGCCAGCAGCTTATCTGACGTAGCGGGAGGGCCGTACAATGAGCAGTTCTTC
>.|TRBJ2-7|TRBV7-8|.
CASSLEGPYEQYF
TGTGCCAGCAGCTTAGAGGGGCCCTACGAGCAGTACTTC
>.|TRBJ2-7|TRBV5-4|.
CASSQKQGTYEQYF
TGTGCCAGCAGCCAGAAACAGGGTACCTACGAGCAGTACTTC
>TRBD1|TRBJ1-4|TRBV28|.
CASSFGPGGSEKLFF
TGTGCCAGCAGTTTCGGCCCAGGGGGAAGTGAAAAACTGTTTTTT
>TRBD2|TRBJ2-1|TRBV9|.
CASSIRLAGHYNEQFF
TGTGCCAGCAGCATACGACTAGCGGGTCACTACAATGAGCAGTTCTTC
>TRBD1|TRBJ1-3|TRBV29-1|.
CSVQGALSNTIYF
TGCAGCGTGCAGGGGGCCCTTTCAAACACCATATATTTT
>TRBD1|TRBJ1-4|TRBV7-6|once
CASSLTGGPNEKLFF
TGTGCCAGCAGCTTAACAGGGGGACCAAATGAAAAACTGTTTTTT
>.|TRBJ2-7|TRBV30|.
CAWSAALGYEQYF
TGTGCCTGGAGTGCTGCCTTGGGGTACGAGCAGTACTTC
>TRBD1|TRBJ2-2|TRBV2|.
CASRLTGLGTGELFF
TGTGCCAGCAGGTTGACAGGGCTCGGCACCGGGGAGCTGTTTTTT
>TRBD1|TRBJ1-4|TRBV9|few
CASSPGQGSNEKLFF
TGTGCCAGCAGCCCCGGACAGGGAAGCAATGAAAAACTGTTTTTT
>TRBD2|TRBJ2-5|TRBV4-1|few
CASSTLAGETQYF
TGCGCCAGCAGCACGCTAGCGGGAGAGACCCAGTACTTC
>TRBD1|TRBJ1-1|TRBV5-6|once
CASSLAGQGALSEAFF
TGTGCCAGCAGCTTGGCCGGACAGGGGGCTCTATCTGAAGCTTTCTTT